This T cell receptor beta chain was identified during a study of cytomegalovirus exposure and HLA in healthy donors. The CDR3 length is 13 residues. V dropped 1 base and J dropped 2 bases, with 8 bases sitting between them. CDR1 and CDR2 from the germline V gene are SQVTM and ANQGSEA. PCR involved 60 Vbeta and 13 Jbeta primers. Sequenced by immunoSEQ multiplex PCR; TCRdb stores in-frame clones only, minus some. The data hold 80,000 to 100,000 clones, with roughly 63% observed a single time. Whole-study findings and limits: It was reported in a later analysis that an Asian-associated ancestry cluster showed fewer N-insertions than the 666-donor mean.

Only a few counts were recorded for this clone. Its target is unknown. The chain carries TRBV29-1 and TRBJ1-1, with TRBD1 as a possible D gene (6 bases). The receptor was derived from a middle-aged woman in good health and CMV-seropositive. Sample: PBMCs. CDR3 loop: CSVEGTANTEAFF. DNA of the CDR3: TGCAGCGTTGAAGGGACAGCTAACACTGAAGCTTTCTTT.